This T cell receptor (beta chain) is from a study of T cells after yellow fever vaccination. Study-level findings and limits: Contaminating bulk clonotypes could be abundant in FACS-sorted repertoires.

This clonotype was detected only a few times. Its antigen is undetermined. This CDR3 is 16 amino acids long. TCRdb analysed the 5' RACE reads with MiXCR anew, one entry per CDR3 protein. The sample yields some 250,000 distinct CDR3 sequences, 6.9% seen once. The sequence was obtained from a man aged 30 to 39 who received the YFV17D yellow fever vaccine. V and J are TRBV21-1 and TRBJ2-2; the listed D gene, TRBD2, was not tested against the DNA. TRBV21-1 corresponds to a pseudogene. The input for sequencing was CD4+ T cells sorted from PBMCs, taken 15 days after the yellow fever booster vaccination. CDR3 nucleotide sequence: TGTGCCATCGAGCCAACCTTGCGGGCCCAGAGCGGGGAGCTGTTTTTT. This gives the protein CAIEPTLRAQSGELFF.